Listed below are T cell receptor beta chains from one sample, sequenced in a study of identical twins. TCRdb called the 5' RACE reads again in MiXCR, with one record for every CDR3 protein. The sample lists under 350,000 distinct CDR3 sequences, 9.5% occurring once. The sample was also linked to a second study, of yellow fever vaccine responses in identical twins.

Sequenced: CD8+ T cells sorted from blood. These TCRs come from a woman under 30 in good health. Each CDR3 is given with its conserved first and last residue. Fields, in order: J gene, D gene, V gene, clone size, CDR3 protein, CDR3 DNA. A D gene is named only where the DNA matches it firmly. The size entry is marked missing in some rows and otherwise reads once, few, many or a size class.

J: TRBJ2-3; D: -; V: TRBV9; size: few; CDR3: CASSVMTEGDTQYF; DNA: TGTGCCAGCAGCGTCATGACCGAGGGAGATACGCAGTATTTT
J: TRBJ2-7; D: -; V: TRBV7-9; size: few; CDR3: CASSSDWVYEQYF; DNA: TGTGCCAGCAGCTCGGACTGGGTCTACGAGCAGTACTTC
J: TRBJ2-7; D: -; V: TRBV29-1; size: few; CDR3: CSAQDRETYEQYF; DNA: TGCAGCGCCCAGGACAGAGAGACCTACGAGCAGTACTTC
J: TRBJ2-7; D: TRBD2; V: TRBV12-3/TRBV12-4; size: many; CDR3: CASSLIGGRDEQYF; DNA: TGTGCCAGCAGTTTAATTGGCGGGAGGGACGAGCAGTACTTC
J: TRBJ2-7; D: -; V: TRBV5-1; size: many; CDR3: CASSLGDRPYEQYF; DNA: TGCGCCAGCAGCTTGGGTGACAGGCCCTACGAGCAGTACTTC
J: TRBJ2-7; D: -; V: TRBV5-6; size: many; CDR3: CASSLRGRSYEQYF; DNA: TGTGCCAGCAGCTTGCGGGGGCGCTCCTACGAGCAGTACTTC
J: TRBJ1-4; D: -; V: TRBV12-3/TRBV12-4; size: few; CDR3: CASSLSANEEKLFF; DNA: TGTGCCAGCAGTTTATCCGCCAACGAAGAAAAACTGTTTTTT
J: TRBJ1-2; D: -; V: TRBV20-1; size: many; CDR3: CSGRAPGQSYGYTF; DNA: TGCAGCGGAAGGGCCCCCGGACAGTCCTATGGCTACACCTTC
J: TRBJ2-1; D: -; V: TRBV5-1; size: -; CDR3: CASSLFLVEQFF; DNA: TGCGCCAGCAGCCTATTTTTGGTCGAGCAGTTCTTC
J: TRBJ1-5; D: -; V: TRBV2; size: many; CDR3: CASSLGGGSGPQHF; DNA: TGTGCCAGCAGTCTCGGGGGGGGCTCAGGGCCCCAGCATTTT
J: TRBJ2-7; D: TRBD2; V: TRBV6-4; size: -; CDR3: CASSESGLAREQYF; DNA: TGTGCCAGCAGTGAATCGGGACTAGCGCGCGAGCAGTACTTC
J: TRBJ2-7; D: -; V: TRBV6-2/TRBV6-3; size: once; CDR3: CASSYPRTATYEQYF; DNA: TGTGCCAGCAGTTACCCCAGGACGGCCACCTACGAGCAGTACTTC
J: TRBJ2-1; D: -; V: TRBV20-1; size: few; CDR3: CSAASLANSYNEQFF; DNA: TGCAGTGCTGCCAGCCTAGCGAACTCCTACAATGAGCAGTTCTTC
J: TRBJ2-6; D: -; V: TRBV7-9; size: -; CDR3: CASSFLNSSGANVLTF; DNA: TGTGCCAGCAGCTTTTTGAATTCCTCTGGGGCCAACGTCCTGACTTTC
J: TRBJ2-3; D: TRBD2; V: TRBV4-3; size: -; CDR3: CASSQDPRTSDTDTQYF; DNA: TGCGCCAGCAGCCAAGATCCTAGGACTAGCGACACAGATACGCAGTATTTT
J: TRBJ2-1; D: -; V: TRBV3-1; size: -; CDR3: CASSQDRAGSYNEQFF; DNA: TGTGCCAGCAGCCAAGATAGGGCCGGCTCCTACAATGAGCAGTTCTTC
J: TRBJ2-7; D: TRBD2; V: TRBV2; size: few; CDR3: CASGGGAEAYEQYF; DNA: TGTGCCAGCGGCGGGGGAGCAGAAGCCTACGAGCAGTACTTC
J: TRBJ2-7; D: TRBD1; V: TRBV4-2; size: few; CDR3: CASSPSPGTGWGEQYF; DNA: TGTGCCAGCAGCCCGAGTCCAGGGACAGGCTGGGGGGAGCAGTACTTC
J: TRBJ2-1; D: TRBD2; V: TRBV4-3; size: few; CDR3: CASSQGLAGKMSSYNEQFF; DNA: TGCGCCAGCAGCCAGGGACTAGCGGGGAAAATGAGCTCCTACAATGAGCAGTTCTTC
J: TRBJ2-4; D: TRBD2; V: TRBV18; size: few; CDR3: CASSPTIGQRGENIQYF; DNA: TGTGCCAGCTCACCAACCATTGGTCAGCGGGGGGAAAACATTCAGTACTTC
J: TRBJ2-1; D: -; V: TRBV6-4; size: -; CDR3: CASSLTRGGNNEQFF; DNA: TGTGCCAGCAGTTTAACGAGGGGGGGGAACAATGAGCAGTTCTTC
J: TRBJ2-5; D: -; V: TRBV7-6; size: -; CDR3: CASSLRGRVETQYF; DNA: TGTGCCAGCAGCTTAAGAGGCAGGGTTGAGACCCAGTACTTC
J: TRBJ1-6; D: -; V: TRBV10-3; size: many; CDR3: CAISEWSRDLNNSPLHF; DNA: TGTGCCATCAGTGAGTGGTCCCGGGACCTGAATAATTCACCCCTCCACTTT
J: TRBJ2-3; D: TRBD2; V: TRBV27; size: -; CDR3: CASSLSRGMGGGHTDTQYF; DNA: TGTGCCAGCAGTTTATCGCGGGGGATGGGCGGGGGGCACACAGATACGCAGTATTTT
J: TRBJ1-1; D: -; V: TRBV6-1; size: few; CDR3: CASRAAGFSEAFF; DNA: TGTGCCAGCAGGGCAGCTGGCTTTTCAGAAGCTTTCTTT
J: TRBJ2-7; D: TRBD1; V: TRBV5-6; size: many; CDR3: CASSTGTAYEQYF; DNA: TGTGCCAGCAGCACCGGGACAGCCTACGAGCAGTACTTC
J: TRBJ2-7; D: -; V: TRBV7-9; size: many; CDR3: CASSLEVREYYEQYF; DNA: TGTGCCAGCAGCTTAGAGGTCAGGGAGTACTACGAGCAGTACTTC
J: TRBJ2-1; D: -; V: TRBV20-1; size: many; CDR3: CSATGHHRSYNEQFF; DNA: TGCAGTGCCACGGGACACCACCGCTCCTACAATGAGCAGTTCTTC